This is a list of T cell receptor beta chains from one sample in a study of T cell responses to AZD1222 COVID-19 vaccine. Here immunoSEQ multiplex PCR was the method, and the copy in TCRdb shows in-frame clones only, minus some. Of about 140,000 clones in the sample, 89% were seen once. The sample in question was peripheral blood, obtained on day 0 of AZD1222 vaccination. The receptors shown here come from an adult in good health. The CDR3 runs from the conserved cysteine through the conserved F or W. Each record gives: CDR3 protein, CDR3 DNA, J gene, V gene, D gene, clone size. A D gene is named only where the DNA matches it firmly. For some rows the clone size is stated as once, few or many, or as a class when expanded; others skip it.

CDR3 protein: CASGLVLGPRGQPQHF; CDR3 DNA: TGTGCTAGTGGTTTGGTACTCGGCCCGCGGGGTCAGCCCCAGCATTTT; J gene: TRBJ1-5; V gene: TRBV12-5; D gene: -; clone size: -
CDR3 protein: CADRVQAYYGYTF; CDR3 DNA: TGTGCCGACAGGGTCCAGGCTTACTATGGCTACACCTTC; J gene: TRBJ1-2; V gene: TRBV2; D gene: TRBD1; clone size: -
CDR3 protein: CASSPRAGGVPIEETQYF; CDR3 DNA: TGTGCCAGCTCACCACGGGCAGGGGGCGTCCCAATAGAGGAGACCCAGTACTTC; J gene: TRBJ2-5; V gene: TRBV18; D gene: TRBD1; clone size: -
CDR3 protein: CSLTGGEAFF; CDR3 DNA: TGCAGTCTCACGGGGGGTGAGGCTTTCTTT; J gene: TRBJ1-1; V gene: TRBV20-1; D gene: -; clone size: -
CDR3 protein: CSVEEEGTSGYEQYF; CDR3 DNA: TGCAGCGTTGAAGAGGAGGGGACTAGCGGGTACGAGCAGTACTTC; J gene: TRBJ2-7; V gene: TRBV29-1; D gene: TRBD2; clone size: -
CDR3 protein: CASSAGGVGYTF; CDR3 DNA: TGTGCCAGCAGCGCGGGGGGGGTAGGCTACACCTTC; J gene: TRBJ1-2; V gene: TRBV5-8; D gene: -; clone size: -
CDR3 protein: CATSEWGGNQPQHF; CDR3 DNA: TGTGCCACCAGCGAGTGGGGGGGTAATCAGCCCCAGCATTTT; J gene: TRBJ1-5; V gene: TRBV15; D gene: -; clone size: once
CDR3 protein: CASSLPLRGEKLFF; CDR3 DNA: TGTGCCAGCAGTCTCCCCCTCCGGGGGGAAAAACTGTTTTTT; J gene: TRBJ1-4; V gene: TRBV28; D gene: -; clone size: -
CDR3 protein: CASSWAGRRSNEQFF; CDR3 DNA: TGTGCCAGCAGCTGGGCCGGGAGGAGGTCCAATGAGCAGTTCTTC; J gene: TRBJ2-1; V gene: TRBV9; D gene: TRBD2; clone size: once
CDR3 protein: CASSLVGDSLEQYF; CDR3 DNA: TGTGCCAGCAGCTTGGTGGGGGACTCCTTGGAGCAGTACTTC; J gene: TRBJ2-7; V gene: TRBV5-8; D gene: -; clone size: -
CDR3 protein: CASRPRNTGELFF; CDR3 DNA: TGTGCCAGCAGACCTCGCAACACCGGGGAGCTGTTTTTT; J gene: TRBJ2-2; V gene: TRBV6-5; D gene: -; clone size: -
CDR3 protein: CASSQTGVNTEAFF; CDR3 DNA: TGTGCCAGCAGTCAGACAGGGGTGAACACTGAAGCTTTCTTT; J gene: TRBJ1-1; V gene: TRBV27; D gene: TRBD1; clone size: -
CDR3 protein: CASSIGQSYEQYF; CDR3 DNA: TGTGCCAGTAGTATAGGACAGTCCTACGAGCAGTACTTC; J gene: TRBJ2-7; V gene: TRBV19; D gene: -; clone size: -
CDR3 protein: CASSIRVGEKLFF; CDR3 DNA: TGTGCCAGCAGTATCAGAGTAGGTGAAAAACTGTTTTTT; J gene: TRBJ1-4; V gene: TRBV7-2; D gene: -; clone size: -
CDR3 protein: CASSYGGQGFYGYTF; CDR3 DNA: TGTGCCAGCAGTTACGGGGGACAGGGTTTCTATGGCTACACCTTC; J gene: TRBJ1-2; V gene: TRBV6-5; D gene: TRBD1; clone size: -
CDR3 protein: CAWSVGVEQFFGNTIYF; CDR3 DNA: -; J gene: TRBJ1-3; V gene: TRBV30; D gene: -; clone size: once
CDR3 protein: CASGVDSPAEAFF; CDR3 DNA: TGTGCCAGCGGGGTGGACAGCCCCGCTGAAGCTTTCTTT; J gene: TRBJ1-1; V gene: TRBV6-5; D gene: -; clone size: -
CDR3 protein: CASSDGLAGGGRTDTQYF; CDR3 DNA: TGTGCCAGCAGCGACGGACTAGCGGGAGGGGGACGCACAGATACGCAGTATTTT; J gene: TRBJ2-3; V gene: TRBV7-9; D gene: TRBD2; clone size: few
CDR3 protein: CASSYDQTTYGYTF; CDR3 DNA: TGTGCCAGTAGTTACGATCAGACTACCTATGGCTACACCTTC; J gene: TRBJ1-2; V gene: TRBV19; D gene: -; clone size: -
CDR3 protein: CASRLGGGTANYGYTF; CDR3 DNA: TGTGCCAGCAGATTAGGAGGTGGGACAGCTAACTATGGCTACACCTTC; J gene: TRBJ1-2; V gene: TRBV28; D gene: TRBD1; clone size: -
CDR3 protein: CASSSRQKSYNEQFF; CDR3 DNA: TGTGCCAGCAGCTCCCGACAGAAGTCCTACAATGAGCAGTTCTTC; J gene: TRBJ2-1; V gene: TRBV7-8; D gene: -; clone size: -
CDR3 protein: CSVPGQAYGYTF; CDR3 DNA: TGCAGCGTTCCCGGACAGGCCTATGGCTACACCTTC; J gene: TRBJ1-2; V gene: TRBV29-1; D gene: TRBD1; clone size: -
CDR3 protein: CASSKAARKIGGTDTQYF; CDR3 DNA: TGTGCCAGCAGCAAAGCGGCTCGGAAAATAGGAGGCACAGATACGCAGTATTTT; J gene: TRBJ2-3; V gene: TRBV21-1; D gene: -; clone size: -
CDR3 protein: CASSYSQGARTEAFF; CDR3 DNA: TGTGCCAGCAGTTACTCACAGGGGGCGCGCACTGAAGCTTTCTTT; J gene: TRBJ1-1; V gene: TRBV6-5; D gene: TRBD1; clone size: -
CDR3 protein: CSASFQTYEQYF; CDR3 DNA: TGCAGTGCTAGTTTCCAGACCTACGAGCAGTACTTC; J gene: TRBJ2-7; V gene: TRBV20-1; D gene: -; clone size: -
CDR3 protein: CASSLTSGLYNEQFF; CDR3 DNA: TGTGCCAGCAGCTTGACTAGCGGGCTCTACAATGAGCAGTTCTTC; J gene: TRBJ2-1; V gene: TRBV5-4; D gene: TRBD2; clone size: -
CDR3 protein: CASSDTVRDRGEAFF; CDR3 DNA: TGTGCCAGCAGCGATACCGTCCGGGACAGGGGTGAAGCTTTCTTT; J gene: TRBJ1-1; V gene: TRBV6-5; D gene: TRBD1; clone size: -
CDR3 protein: CASSARTVTGELFF; CDR3 DNA: TGTGCCAGTAGTGCCAGGACCGTAACCGGGGAGCTGTTTTTT; J gene: TRBJ2-2; V gene: TRBV19; D gene: -; clone size: -
CDR3 protein: CASRGLRQPQHF; CDR3 DNA: TGTGCCAGTAGAGGTCTGAGGCAGCCCCAGCATTTT; J gene: TRBJ1-5; V gene: TRBV19; D gene: -; clone size: many
CDR3 protein: CASSPYRGESSGNTIYF; CDR3 DNA: TGTGCCAGCTCACCATATAGGGGCGAGAGCTCTGGAAACACCATATATTTT; J gene: TRBJ1-3; V gene: TRBV18; D gene: -; clone size: -
CDR3 protein: CASSPTKRGAADTQYF; CDR3 DNA: TGTGCCAGCAGCCCAACTAAGCGGGGGGCGGCAGATACGCAGTATTTT; J gene: TRBJ2-3; V gene: TRBV7-6; D gene: TRBD2; clone size: -
CDR3 protein: CASSLRTGRPEKLFF; CDR3 DNA: TGTGCCAGCAGCCTGAGGACAGGGCGACCTGAAAAACTGTTTTTT; J gene: TRBJ1-4; V gene: TRBV3-1/TRBV3-2; D gene: TRBD1; clone size: -
CDR3 protein: CASSQDGTELFF; CDR3 DNA: TGTGCCAGCAGCCAAGATGGAACGGAGCTGTTTTTT; J gene: TRBJ2-2; V gene: TRBV4-2; D gene: -; clone size: -
CDR3 protein: CASSLDLGTSGRAKETQYF; CDR3 DNA: TGTGCCAGCAGCTTAGATCTTGGGACTAGCGGGAGGGCCAAAGAGACCCAGTACTTC; J gene: TRBJ2-5; V gene: TRBV11-2; D gene: TRBD2; clone size: -
CDR3 protein: CATSRSPQSGTDTQYF; CDR3 DNA: TGTGCCACCAGCAGAAGTCCCCAGTCCGGTACAGATACGCAGTATTTT; J gene: TRBJ2-3; V gene: TRBV15; D gene: -; clone size: -
CDR3 protein: CASSPTRAEQFF; CDR3 DNA: TGTGCCAGCAGTCCCACCCGCGCTGAGCAGTTCTTC; J gene: TRBJ2-1; V gene: TRBV12-3/TRBV12-4; D gene: -; clone size: -
CDR3 protein: CASSLALGRGLEKLFF; CDR3 DNA: TGTGCCAGCAGCTTAGCGCTGGGACGAGGACTGGAAAAACTGTTTTTT; J gene: TRBJ1-4; V gene: TRBV7-6; D gene: -; clone size: -
CDR3 protein: CASSLISNTEAFF; CDR3 DNA: TGTGCCAGCAGCTTAATATCTAACACTGAAGCTTTCTTT; J gene: TRBJ1-1; V gene: TRBV7-8; D gene: -; clone size: -
CDR3 protein: CAWSVQSGRSYEQYF; CDR3 DNA: TGTGCCTGGAGTGTACAGTCTGGCAGATCCTACGAGCAGTACTTC; J gene: TRBJ2-7; V gene: TRBV30; D gene: -; clone size: -
CDR3 protein: CASSYLPLLYNEQFF; CDR3 DNA: TGTGCCAGCAGTTACCTCCCCCTACTATACAATGAGCAGTTCTTC; J gene: TRBJ2-1; V gene: TRBV6-5; D gene: -; clone size: -
CDR3 protein: CASRAGQTIYGYTF; CDR3 DNA: TGTGCCAGTAGAGCCGGACAGACAATCTATGGCTACACCTTC; J gene: TRBJ1-2; V gene: TRBV19; D gene: -; clone size: -
CDR3 protein: CASSARLRGASEAFF; CDR3 DNA: TGTGCCAGCAGTGCCCGGCTCCGCGGGGCCTCTGAAGCTTTCTTT; J gene: TRBJ1-1; V gene: TRBV6-6; D gene: -; clone size: -
CDR3 protein: CASSPPRQQANYGYTF; CDR3 DNA: TGTGCCAGCTCACCACCGCGCCAGCAAGCTAACTATGGCTACACCTTC; J gene: TRBJ1-2; V gene: TRBV18; D gene: -; clone size: -
CDR3 protein: CASRAQGGLSNSPLHF; CDR3 DNA: TGTGCCAGCAGGGCACAGGGTGGGCTTAGTAATTCACCCCTCCACTTT; J gene: TRBJ1-6; V gene: TRBV2; D gene: -; clone size: -
CDR3 protein: CASSLGRDRGLNYGYTF; CDR3 DNA: TGTGCCAGCAGCTTAGGCCGGGACCGGGGCCTTAACTATGGCTACACCTTC; J gene: TRBJ1-2; V gene: TRBV13; D gene: -; clone size: -
CDR3 protein: CASTPTSNTEAFF; CDR3 DNA: TGTGCCAGTACCCCGACGTCCAATACTGAAGCTTTCTTT; J gene: TRBJ1-1; V gene: TRBV6-6; D gene: -; clone size: -
CDR3 protein: CASSRGSNTEAFF; CDR3 DNA: TGTGCCAGCTCAAGGGGTTCAAACACTGAAGCTTTCTTT; J gene: TRBJ1-1; V gene: TRBV18; D gene: -; clone size: -
CDR3 protein: CASSSVAGGYNEQFF; CDR3 DNA: TGTGCCAGCAGTTCCGTAGCGGGAGGGTACAATGAGCAGTTCTTC; J gene: TRBJ2-1; V gene: TRBV6-2/TRBV6-3; D gene: TRBD2; clone size: few
CDR3 protein: CASSPSPVTSGRADTQYF; CDR3 DNA: TGTGCCAGCAGCCCATCACCAGTGACTAGCGGGAGAGCAGATACGCAGTATTTT; J gene: TRBJ2-3; V gene: TRBV3-1/TRBV3-2; D gene: TRBD2; clone size: -
CDR3 protein: CASSLTVNYGYTF; CDR3 DNA: TGTGCCAGCAGCTTGACCGTTAACTATGGCTACACCTTC; J gene: TRBJ1-2; V gene: TRBV5-6; D gene: -; clone size: -
CDR3 protein: CASSQGGPIGGYTF; CDR3 DNA: TGTGCCAGCAGCCAAGGGGGTCCGATAGGGGGCTACACCTTC; J gene: TRBJ1-2; V gene: TRBV3-1/TRBV3-2; D gene: -; clone size: once
CDR3 protein: CAWRDRSYYNEQFF; CDR3 DNA: TGTGCCTGGAGGGACAGGAGCTACTACAATGAGCAGTTCTTC; J gene: TRBJ2-1; V gene: TRBV30; D gene: TRBD1; clone size: -
CDR3 protein: CASTLRTSGRIDEQFF; CDR3 DNA: TGTGCCAGTACCTTACGCACTAGCGGGAGAATCGATGAGCAGTTCTTC; J gene: TRBJ2-1; V gene: TRBV19; D gene: TRBD2; clone size: few
CDR3 protein: CALTLRGLGPTNEKLFF; CDR3 DNA: TGTGCCTTGACACTCCGGGGGCTAGGCCCAACTAATGAAAAACTGTTTTTT; J gene: TRBJ1-4; V gene: TRBV30; D gene: -; clone size: -
CDR3 protein: CAISVRGEQYF; CDR3 DNA: TGTGCCATCAGTGTTCGTGGCGAGCAGTACTTC; J gene: TRBJ2-7; V gene: TRBV10-3; D gene: -; clone size: -